These 26 T cell receptor beta chains were sequenced from one sample in a study of T cells after yellow fever vaccination. TCRdb re-analysed the 5' RACE reads in MiXCR, keeping a single row per CDR3 protein. The profile shows over 70,000 distinct CDR3 sequences, approximately 8% of them singletons. The sequenced sample was CD8+ T cells sorted from PBMCs, obtained on the day of the yellow fever booster vaccination. These receptor sequences come from a man between 25 and 39 years old who received the YFV17D yellow fever vaccine.

The V and J genes are TRBV6-5 and TRBJ1-1; D gene ambiguous. CDR3 length equals 15 residues. Trimming stripped 2 bases from V and 1 base from J, with 11 bases between. Germline V lookup: CDR1 MNHEY, CDR2 SVGAGI. CDR3 region: CASSYGNLKNTEAFF. The CDR3 region has the DNA TGTGCCAGCAGTTACGGCAATCTAAAGAACACTGAAGCTTTCTTT.

At least ten counts were recorded for this clonotype. The chain employs TRBV12-3 or TRBV12-4 and TRBJ1-5; no clear D gene. Trimming left V 6 bases short and J 5 bases short, with 17 bases between. The CDR3 runs 15 residues. The CDR3 is CASSFSGTLDQPQHF. The CDR3 coding sequence is TGTGCCAGCAGCTTCAGTGGTACGCTGGATCAGCCCCAGCATTTT.

This clonotype has a handful of counts. V and J are TRBV14 and TRBJ2-3, with D perhaps assigned TRBD1 or TRBD2 (5 bases each). The CDR3 has 15 amino acids. Trimming left V 5 bases short and J 0 bases short, with 12 bases between. Looked up from germline, CDR1 is SGHDN and CDR2 is FVKESK. The CDR3 region has the DNA TGTGCCAGCAGCAGGGACGTCACAAGCACAGATACGCAGTATTTT. Residues: CASSRDVTSTDTQYF.

As concerns this clonotype: A read error may explain this, as a much larger clone is one base away. The chain has TRBV29-1 and TRBJ2-1; D gene ambiguous. Germline CDR1 SQVTM, CDR2 ANQGSEA. This CDR3 comprises 10 residues. The CDR3 region is CIGTLVEQFF. As DNA, the CDR3 is TGCATCGGAACCCTGGTTGAGCAGTTCTTC.

This clonotype turned up a few times. The chain has TRBV7-2 and TRBJ2-3, with D hard to call. V was cut by 1 base and J by 2 bases, with 10 bases left in between. The length of the CDR3 is 15 residues. Germline loops: CDR1 SGHTA, CDR2 FQGNSA. The CDR3 protein is CASSLDKSFTDTQYF. The CDR3 bases are TGTGCCAGCAGCTTAGATAAAAGTTTCACAGATACGCAGTATTTT.

The DNA of the CDR3 is TGTGCCAGCAGTCGATATACAGGGTTGGGCTACACCTTC. This encodes CASSRYTGLGYTF. J is TRBJ1-2 and V is TRBV27; perhaps TRBD1 as D (6 bases). CDR1 and CDR2 from the germline V gene are MNHEY and SMNVEV (reference sequence). The ends were cut back, 5 bases at V and 8 bases at J, with 15 bases in the middle. The CDR3 length is 13 residues.

This clonotype was observed a few times. The chain has TRBV10-3 and TRBJ1-2, with 7 bases lining up with TRBD1. The CDR3 sequence is 14 residues long. The germline V gene encodes CDR1 ENHRY and CDR2 SYGVKD. The V and J ends lost 6 bases and 5 bases, in that order; junction bases with no gene match: 9. The CDR3 DNA sequence: TGTGCCATCAGAGATACCGGGACAGATTATGGCTACACCTTC. This gives the protein CAIRDTGTDYGYTF.

This clonotype was seen a handful of times. The genes are TRBV29-1 and TRBJ1-1; D remains ambiguous. The germline V and J ends were trimmed by 4 bases and 2 bases, with 14 bases remaining between them. The CDR3 runs 14 residues. From germline, CDR1 is SQVTM and CDR2 ANQGSEA. The CDR3 loop is CSVAHLSTNTEAFF. DNA for the CDR3: TGCAGCGTTGCCCATTTGTCGACCAACACTGAAGCTTTCTTT.

This clonotype came up a few times. CDR3 sequence reads: CASGYDLYEQYF. The CDR3 coding sequence is TGTGCCAGCGGGTACGACCTGTACGAGCAGTACTTC. The chain carries TRBV6-2 or TRBV6-3 and TRBJ2-7; D uncertain. This CDR3 has 12 amino acids. Germline V gene lookup returns CDR1 MNHEY and CDR2 SVGEGT. Trimming removed 8 bases at V and 4 bases at J, with 12 bases between.

This chain joins TRBV18 and TRBJ2-1, with TRBD2 as a possible D gene (5 bases). V shed 6 bases and J shed 5 bases, with 11 bases lying between them. The length of the CDR3 is 13 residues. Germline CDR1 is KGHSH and CDR2 is LQKENI. The CDR3 spells CASSPEGNNEQFF. For the CDR3, the DNA is TGTGCCAGCTCGCCCGAGGGCAACAATGAGCAGTTCTTC.

This clonotype was counted only a few times. The gene calls are TRBV7-3 and TRBJ2-7, with 8 bases lining up with TRBD2. Per germline, CDR1 SGHTA and CDR2 FQGTGA. After removal of 5 bases from V and 6 bases from J, the junction contained 9 bases not matched to a gene. This CDR3 region has 14 residues. The CDR3 nucleotides are TGTGCCAGCAGCGAACCGGGACTAGATCCCGAGCAGTACTTC. This codes for CASSEPGLDPEQYF.

The gene calls are TRBV5-6 and TRBJ2-1; D is possibly TRBD2 (5 bases). The CDR3 loop spans 15 amino acids. V lost 2 bases and J 2 bases, leaving 11 bases between the germline ends. Germline loops: CDR1 SGHDT, CDR2 YYEEEE. The CDR3 region has the DNA TGTGCCAGCAGCTTTAGCGCCTCAGCCTACAATGAGCAGTTCTTC. This codes for CASSFSASAYNEQFF. The full variable domain, completed using reference TRBV5-6 and TRBJ2-1, is DAGVTQSPTHLIKTRGQQVTLRCSPKSGHDTVSWYQQALGQGPQFIFQYYEEEERQRGNFPDRFSGHQFPNYSSELNVNALLLGDSALYLCASSFSASAYNEQFFGPGTRLTVL.

The genes are TRBV5-1 and TRBJ2-5; no definite D call. Germline V gives CDR1 SGHRS, CDR2 YFSETQ. Trimming cost V 3 bases and J 5 bases, with 14 bases left between them. This CDR3 is 14 amino acids long. This CDR3 reads CASSSAEIGETQYF. The CDR3 DNA sequence: TGCGCCAGCAGCTCAGCCGAAATCGGGGAGACCCAGTACTTC. The variable domain in full, completed from reference TRBV5-1 and TRBJ2-5, reads KAGVTQTPRYLIKTRGQQVTLSCSPISGHRSVSWYQQTPGQGLQFLFEYFSETQRNKGNFPGRFSGRQFSNSRSEMNVSTLELGDSALYLCASSSAEIGETQYFGPGTRLLVL.

This clonotype was seen a handful of times. The chain employs TRBV19 and TRBJ2-5; D gene ambiguous. V was cut by 5 bases and J by 2 bases, with 15 bases left in between. The CDR3 is 15 residues long. Germline V lookup: CDR1 LNHDA, CDR2 SQIVND (reference sequence). The CDR3 here is CASSPLGSRQETQYF. DNA of the CDR3: TGTGCCAGTAGTCCCCTGGGCAGCAGGCAAGAGACCCAGTACTTC.

This chain links TRBV27 with TRBJ2-7; D uncertain. There are 14 residues in the CDR3. Germline CDR1 is MNHEY and CDR2 is SMNVEV (reference sequence). V was shortened by 2 bases and J by 3 bases, with 11 bases between the two germline ends. CDR3 in DNA: TGTGCCAGCAGTTTAATGGGTCCGGTCTACGAGCAGTACTTC. Translated, it gives CASSLMGPVYEQYF.

This clonotype occurred a few times. The gene calls are TRBV2 and TRBJ2-1; D is uncertain. The V gene lost 6 bases and the J gene lost 0 bases, with 15 bases spanning the gap. This CDR3 comprises 16 residues. Germline V gene lookup returns CDR1 SNHLY and CDR2 FYNNEI. The CDR3 sequence: CASRKPGGSSYNEQFF. DNA for the CDR3: TGTGCCAGCAGGAAACCGGGCGGAAGCTCCTACAATGAGCAGTTCTTC.

This clonotype was detected a few times. The chain recombines TRBV3-1 with TRBJ2-1; 9 bases map to TRBD2. This CDR3 region has 15 residues. CDR1 is LGHDT and CDR2 is YNNKEL in the germline V gene (reference sequence). With 6 bases clipped from V and 7 bases from J, the junction kept 10 bases outside the gene matches. CDR3 region: CASRGLGLAQNEQFF. The CDR3 DNA reads as TGTGCCAGCAGGGGTCTGGGACTAGCCCAAAATGAGCAGTTCTTC.

This clonotype was observed a few times. The V call is TRBV5-1, the J call TRBJ2-7; 8 bases map to TRBD1. Germline CDR1 SGHRS, CDR2 YFSETQ. V lost 4 bases, J lost 3 bases, and 9 bases stayed unmatched. This CDR3 spans 15 amino acids. CDR3 amino acids: CASSPYGQGGYEQYF. DNA of the CDR3: TGCGCCAGCAGCCCCTACGGACAGGGTGGCTACGAGCAGTACTTC.

The chain carries TRBV3-1 and TRBJ2-1, with D unresolved. V was pared by 4 bases and J by 5 bases, with 15 bases between. Germline loops: CDR1 LGHDT, CDR2 YNNKEL (reference sequence). The CDR3 is 15 residues long. The CDR3, as DNA: TGTGCCAGCAGCCTGGACGGGTCTTCGCACAATGAGCAGTTCTTC. This encodes CASSLDGSSHNEQFF.

This clonotype has at least ten counts. J is TRBJ2-7 and V is TRBV28; D not resolved. The CDR3 totals 14 residues. CDR1 and CDR2 from the germline V gene are MDHEN and SYDVKM. Trimming stripped 0 bases from V and 3 bases from J, with 9 bases between. CDR3 coding DNA: TGTGCCAGCAGTTTATGGTCCCAGGACTACGAGCAGTACTTC. Translation gives CASSLWSQDYEQYF.

The genes are TRBV30 and TRBJ2-3; D may be TRBD1 (6 bases). Germline values: CDR1 GTSNPN, CDR2 SVGIG (reference sequence). The CDR3 has 13 amino acids. V lost 4 bases to trimming and J lost 3 bases, with 11 bases between them. The CDR3 coding sequence is TGTGCCTGGACTCGGACAGCTACAGATACGCAGTATTTT. Its protein is CAWTRTATDTQYF.

This clonotype was counted at least ten times. The chain has TRBV5-1 and TRBJ2-3; D unresolved. CDR1 and CDR2 (germline): SGHRS, YFSETQ. V lost 0 bases and J lost 4, with 15 bases in between. The CDR3 sequence is 16 residues long. For the CDR3, the DNA is TGCGCCAGCAGCTTGGGACGTTCCTACCCACCAGATACGCAGTATTTT. Amino acid sequence: CASSLGRSYPPDTQYF.

The rearrangement links TRBV20-1 to TRBJ1-5; D is unresolved. The V end lost 6 bases, the J end lost 0 bases, and 12 bases lay between the germline ends. CDR3 length equals 14 residues. CDR1 and CDR2 (germline): DFQATT, SNEGSKA (reference sequence). The CDR3 spells CSAKDDYSNQPQHF. CDR3 sequence (DNA): TGCAGTGCCAAGGACGATTATAGCAATCAGCCCCAGCATTTT.

This clonotype has more than one count but fewer than ten. The rearrangement joins TRBV6-1 to TRBJ2-5, with D perhaps being TRBD1 or TRBD2 (5 bases each). The CDR3 extends over 12 amino acids. Germline V gene sequence: CDR1 MNHNS, CDR2 SASEGT. Trimming stripped 8 bases from V and 5 bases from J, with 12 bases between. The CDR3 bases are TGTGCCAGCCCGAGGGACGGGGAGACCCAGTACTTC. Translation: CASPRDGETQYF.

The chain uses TRBV19 and TRBJ2-1; no clear D. From germline, CDR1 is LNHDA and CDR2 SQIVND (reference sequence). The CDR3 loop spans 14 amino acids. V was shortened by 8 bases and J by 5 bases, with 16 bases between the two germline ends. The chain's CDR3 is CASSLRGTHNEQFF. CDR3 nucleotide sequence: TGTGCCAGTTCTTTGCGTGGCACACACAATGAGCAGTTCTTC.

Only a few counts were recorded for this clonotype. V and J are TRBV25-1 and TRBJ2-2; D gene uncertain. CDR3 length equals 13 residues. V was pared by 6 bases and J by 3 bases, with 8 bases between. CDR1 is MGHDK and CDR2 is SYGVNS in the germline V gene. The CDR3 DNA is TGTGCCAGCAGGAAGTTAGACACCGGGGAGCTGTTTTTT. This encodes CASRKLDTGELFF.